Here is one T cell receptor (beta chain) with its context. Its target is not known. This sample was taken from a study of post-analysis software for immune sequencing data. The overall study: Patients had relapsing-remitting, secondary progressive or progressive-relapsing multiple sclerosis; some lacked subtype.

TCR beta cDNA libraries included unique molecular identifiers. TCRdb used MiXCR to reprocess the PCR reads, holding one entry per CDR3 protein. The table has about 570,000 distinct CDR3 sequences, around a third seen once. V was clipped by 5 bases and J by 7 bases, with 29 bases between them. The germline gives CDR1 DFQATT, CDR2 SNEGSKA (reference sequence). There are 17 residues in the CDR3. Findings and limits, study-wide: Roughly 5 TRBV segments, TRBV5-6, TRBV5-1 and TRBV20-1 among them, were found more frequent in patients than controls. Patients with multiple sclerosis recorded significantly lower normalized Chao1 diversity than controls, the study found.

The origin of this receptor is a girl aged 2-17 years with multiple sclerosis. Sequenced sample: blood. The rearrangement uses TRBV20-1 and TRBJ1-1, with a weak D call TRBD1 (6 bases). As DNA, the CDR3 is TGCAGTGCTCAGACGCGGGGGCGAGACGGGGGGCTATATGAAGCTTTCTTT. Its translation is CSAQTRGRDGGLYEAFF.